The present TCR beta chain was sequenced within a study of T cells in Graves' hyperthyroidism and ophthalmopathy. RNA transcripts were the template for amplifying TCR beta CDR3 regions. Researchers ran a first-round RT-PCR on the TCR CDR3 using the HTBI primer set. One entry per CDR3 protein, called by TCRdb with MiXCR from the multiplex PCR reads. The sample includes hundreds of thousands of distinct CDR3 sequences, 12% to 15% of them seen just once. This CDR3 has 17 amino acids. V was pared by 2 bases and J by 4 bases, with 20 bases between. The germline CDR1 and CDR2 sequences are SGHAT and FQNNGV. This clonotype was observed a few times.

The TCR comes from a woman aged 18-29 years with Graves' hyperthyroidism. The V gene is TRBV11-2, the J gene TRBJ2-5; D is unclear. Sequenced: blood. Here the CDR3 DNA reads TGTGCCAGCAGCTTAATGTTCCAAGGCTTAACTCCAGAGACCCAGTACTTC. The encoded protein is CASSLMFQGLTPETQYF.